These T cell receptor beta chains were read from a single sample in a study of graft-versus-host responses after intestinal transplantation. Sequencing used immunoSEQ multiplex PCR; TCRdb keeps in-frame clones, though not all of them. This sample has about 4,500 clones, with around 28% found just once. Sample: alloreactive CD4+ T cells from a mixed lymphocyte reaction culture, taken before transplantation. The receptors derive from a human patient who was an organ donor for intestinal transplantation. The CDR3 runs from the conserved cysteine through the conserved F or W. D genes are given only for firm matches. Where a row states a size, it is once, few, many or the class of an expanded clone; other rows omit it.

v_call,d_call,j_call,clone_size,cdr3_nt,cdr3_aa
TRBV4-1,NA,TRBJ2-7,NA,TGCGCCAGCAGCCAAGAACGATTCCCGGTGGACAAGGGCAACGAGCAGTACTTC,CASSQERFPVDKGNEQYF
TRBV10-3,TRBD2,TRBJ2-1,NA,TGTGCCACCGAGTTAGCGGGGTCGGGTGAGCAGTTCTTC,CATELAGSGEQFF
TRBV7-2,TRBD2,TRBJ2-5,medium-sized,TGTGCCAGCAGCTTACTACTAGCGGGGGGGCCAGGAGAGACCCAGTACTTC,CASSLLLAGGPGETQYF
TRBV7-3,NA,TRBJ1-4,few,TGTGCCAGCAGCTTAAAAAGGACGGCTGAAAAACTGTTTTTT,CASSLKRTAEKLFF
TRBV18,TRBD2,TRBJ2-3,few,TGTGCCAGCTCACCACAGAGCGGGGGGATCACAGATACGCAGTATTTT,CASSPQSGGITDTQYF
TRBV11-1,NA,TRBJ2-3,NA,TGTGCCAGCAGCTTAGCGGGCACAGATACGCAGTATTTT,CASSLAGTDTQYF
TRBV4-2,TRBD1,TRBJ1-2,NA,TGTGCCAGCAGCACAGGGGGCTATGGCTACACCTTC,CASSTGGYGYTF
TRBV5-4,NA,TRBJ2-2,NA,TGTGCCAGCAAGTTCGACAGGTTAGCAAACACCGGGGAGCTGTTTTTT,CASKFDRLANTGELFF
TRBV19,NA,TRBJ1-5,NA,TGTGCCAGTAGTATATCAGGGGACAATCAGCCCCAGCATTTT,CASSISGDNQPQHF
TRBV2,TRBD2,TRBJ2-7,medium-sized,TGTGCCAGCAGAGAAACGGGACTAGCGACGTACGAGCAGTACTTC,CASRETGLATYEQYF
TRBV30,NA,TRBJ1-6,NA,TGTGCCTGGACCTTAGGACCCTACTATAATTCACCCCTCCACTTT,CAWTLGPYYNSPLHF
TRBV2,TRBD1,TRBJ2-7,few,TGTGCCAGCAGCGGGGACAGGGGGAGCGAGCAGTACTTC,CASSGDRGSEQYF
TRBV6-6,TRBD2,TRBJ2-2,few,TGTGCCAGCAGACCCCCGGGACTAGGATCCACCGGGGAGCTGTTTTTT,CASRPPGLGSTGELFF
TRBV18,TRBD1,TRBJ2-1,few,TGTGCCAGCTCACCGTACAGGGGCCACAATGAGCAGTTCTTC,CASSPYRGHNEQFF
TRBV6-6,NA,TRBJ2-7,NA,TGTGCCAGCAGTTCTAAGACAGCGTCTCTACGTGAGCAGTACTTC,CASSSKTASLREQYF
TRBV6-5,NA,TRBJ1-2,NA,TGTGCCAGCAGTGAAATAGATCGTTATGGCTACACCTTC,CASSEIDRYGYTF
TRBV4-3,TRBD1,TRBJ1-6,NA,TGCGCCAGCAGCCAAGTTGGACAGGGCTATAATTCACCCCTCCACTTT,CASSQVGQGYNSPLHF
TRBV12-5,NA,TRBJ1-3,large,TGTGCTAGTGGGGGGGGATCGGGACAAGGAACCCGGACCATATATTTT,CASGGGSGQGTRTIYF